The next 8 T cell receptor beta chains were all read from a single sample in a study of CD8+ T cells in alopecia areata. RNA, once extracted, was reverse transcribed into cDNA for use as the sequencing template. Sequencing used immunoSEQ multiplex PCR; TCRdb keeps in-frame clones, though not all of them. The data hold about 210,000 clones, with 43% observed a single time. As to treatment: oral pan-JAK inhibitor, 5-10 mg twice daily. Sequences were derived from CD4+ T cells sorted from blood, sampled at approximately week 36, from a patient treated with tofacitinib. The receptors stem from a human donor with alopecia areata.

The genes are TRBV5-1 and TRBJ2-7; D unclear. V shed 1 base and J shed 0 bases, with 2 bases lying between them. This CDR3 is built from 12 residues. Per the germline V gene, CDR1 is SGHRS and CDR2 is YFSETQ. This CDR3 is CASSLPSYEQYF. CDR3 nucleotides: TGCGCCAGCAGCTTGCCCTCCTACGAGCAGTACTTC.

This clone came up a few times. This rearrangement joins TRBV30 to TRBJ1-5; no firm D call. Germline V CDR1 and CDR2: GTSNPN, SVGIG (reference sequence). Trimming removed 3 bases from V and 6 bases from J, with 12 bases in between. This CDR3 is 13 amino acids long. The CDR3 spells CAWRRRLGQPQHF. CDR3 coding DNA: TGTGCCTGGAGGAGGCGGTTGGGTCAGCCCCAGCATTTT.

The chain is built from TRBV5-1 and TRBJ2-7; 8 nucleotides line up with TRBD1. The V gene end was trimmed by 2 bases and the J gene end by 7 bases; junction bases not matched to a gene: 8. The CDR3 has 14 amino acids. Germline assignment: CDR1 SGHRS and CDR2 YFSETQ. The CDR3 is CASSFGQGAGEQYF. CDR3 sequence (DNA): TGCGCCAGCAGCTTCGGACAGGGAGCTGGGGAGCAGTACTTC. Supplemented by reference TRBV5-1 and TRBJ2-7, the full variable domain reads KAGVTQTPRYLIKTRGQQVTLSCSPISGHRSVSWYQQTPGQGLQFLFEYFSETQRNKGNFPGRFSGRQFSNSRSEMNVSTLELGDSALYLCASSFGQGAGEQYFGPGTRLTVT.

The chain carries TRBV29-1 and TRBJ2-5, with 7 bases fitting TRBD1. The junction had 6 bases not matched to a gene; V was cut back by 7 bases and J by 4 bases. The CDR3 contains 12 residues. CDR1 and CDR2 (germline): SQVTM, ANQGSEA. CDR3: CSADRVAETQYF. The CDR3 nucleotides are TGCAGCGCCGACAGGGTAGCAGAGACCCAGTACTTC. The entire variable domain, with the rest obtained from reference TRBV29-1 and TRBJ2-5, is as follows: SAVISQKPSRDICQRGTSLTIQCQVDSQVTMMFWYRQQPGQSLTLIATANQGSEATYESGFVIDKFPISRPNLTFSTLTVSNMSPEDSSIYLCSADRVAETQYFGPGTRLLVL.

The chain joins TRBV27 to TRBJ1-2; a weak D match, TRBD1 (5 bases). Trimming pared 6 bases from V and 4 bases from J, leaving 15 bases between. Germline values: CDR1 MNHEY, CDR2 SMNVEV (reference sequence). This CDR3 contains 14 residues. CDR3 loop: CASRSTGELYGYTF. The CDR3 coding sequence is TGTGCCAGCAGATCCACAGGAGAGCTCTATGGCTACACCTTC.

The gene calls are TRBV7-3 and TRBJ2-1; 12 bases are a match to TRBD2. Unmatched junction bases numbered 7, after V lost 3 bases and J lost 4 bases. Germline values: CDR1 SGHTA, CDR2 FQGTGA. This CDR3 comprises 17 residues. The DNA for the CDR3 is TGTGCCAGCAGCTTGGCTAGCGGGAGGGCGCAGTACAATGAGCAGTTCTTC. Translation gives CASSLASGRAQYNEQFF.

The chain employs TRBV10-3 and TRBJ1-2, with D hard to call. V was shortened by 0 bases and J by 4 bases, with 9 bases between the two germline ends. This CDR3 contains 14 residues. CDR1 is ENHRY, CDR2 SYGVKD, per germline. CDR3 region: CAISESPESYGYTF. The CDR3 nucleotides are TGTGCCATCAGTGAGTCCCCAGAGTCCTATGGCTACACCTTC.

V gene TRBV5-1 combines with J gene TRBJ2-5, with D unclear. With 0 bases removed from V and 5 bases from J, the gap between germline ends came to 5 bases. This CDR3 region has 12 residues. Germline V gene sequence: CDR1 SGHRS, CDR2 YFSETQ. The CDR3 sequence is CASSLEAETQYF. The CDR3 DNA reads TGCGCCAGCAGCTTGGAGGCTGAGACCCAGTACTTC.